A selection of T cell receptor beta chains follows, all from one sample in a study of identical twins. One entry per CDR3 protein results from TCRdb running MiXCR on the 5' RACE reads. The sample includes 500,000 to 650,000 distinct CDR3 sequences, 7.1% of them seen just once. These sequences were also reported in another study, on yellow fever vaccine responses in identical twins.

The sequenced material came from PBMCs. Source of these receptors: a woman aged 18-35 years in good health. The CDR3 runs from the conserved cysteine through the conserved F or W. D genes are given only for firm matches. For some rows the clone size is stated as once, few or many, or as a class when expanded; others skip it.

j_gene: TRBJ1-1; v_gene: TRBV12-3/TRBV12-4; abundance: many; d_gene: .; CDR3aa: CASSFPVKNTEAFF; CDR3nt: TGTGCCAGCAGTTTTCCAGTCAAAAACACTGAAGCTTTCTTT
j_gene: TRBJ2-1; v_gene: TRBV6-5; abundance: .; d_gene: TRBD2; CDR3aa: CASRYGRSPYNEQFF; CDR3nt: TGTGCCAGCAGGTACGGGAGGTCCCCCTACAATGAGCAGTTCTTC
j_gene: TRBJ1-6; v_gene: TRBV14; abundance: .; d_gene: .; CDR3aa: CASSQTGFSSPLHF; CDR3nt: TGTGCCAGCAGTCAGACGGGGTTCAGTTCACCCCTCCACTTT
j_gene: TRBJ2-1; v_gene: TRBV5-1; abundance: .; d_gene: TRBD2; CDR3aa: CASSSNLISGGVSYNEQFF; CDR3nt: TGCGCCAGCAGCAGCAACCTCATCAGCGGGGGGGTATCCTACAATGAGCAGTTCTTC
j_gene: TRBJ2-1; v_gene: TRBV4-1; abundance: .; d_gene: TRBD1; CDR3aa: CASSQETGGNDEQFF; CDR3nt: TGCGCCAGCAGCCAAGAAACAGGGGGCAACGATGAGCAGTTCTTC
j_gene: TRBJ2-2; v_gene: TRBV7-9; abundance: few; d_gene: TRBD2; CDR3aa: CASSAGVVAGHGELFF; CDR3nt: TGTGCCAGCAGCGCGGGGGTTGTCGCGGGTCACGGGGAGCTGTTTTTT
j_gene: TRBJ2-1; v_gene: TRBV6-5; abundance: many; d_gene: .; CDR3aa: CASSYSPYNEQFF; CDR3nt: TGTGCCAGCAGTTACTCCCCCTACAATGAGCAGTTCTTC
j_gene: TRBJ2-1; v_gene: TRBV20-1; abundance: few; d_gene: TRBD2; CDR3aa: CSARDFAGGNYNEQFF; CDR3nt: TGCAGTGCTAGAGATTTTGCGGGGGGAAACTACAATGAGCAGTTCTTC
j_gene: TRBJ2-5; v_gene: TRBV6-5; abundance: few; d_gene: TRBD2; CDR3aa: CASVSTSGGWYQETQYF; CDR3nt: TGTGCCAGCGTTTCGACTAGCGGGGGTTGGTACCAAGAGACCCAGTACTTC
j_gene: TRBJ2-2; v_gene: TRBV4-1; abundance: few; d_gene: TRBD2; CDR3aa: CASSQDHPASGSTYTGELFF; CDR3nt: TGCGCCAGCAGCCAAGATCATCCGGCAAGCGGGAGCACATACACCGGGGAGCTGTTTTTT
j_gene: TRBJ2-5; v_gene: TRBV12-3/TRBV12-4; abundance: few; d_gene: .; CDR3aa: CASRWTDQETQYF; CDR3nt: TGTGCCAGCAGATGGACGGATCAAGAGACCCAGTACTTC
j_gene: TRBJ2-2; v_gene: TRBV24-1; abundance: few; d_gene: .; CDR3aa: CATVGTNTGELFF; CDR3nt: TGTGCCACCGTCGGGACGAACACCGGGGAGCTGTTTTTT
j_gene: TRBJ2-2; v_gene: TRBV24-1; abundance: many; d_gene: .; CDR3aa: CATSSGLNTGELFF; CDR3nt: TGTGCCACCTCATCCGGACTAAACACCGGGGAGCTGTTTTTT
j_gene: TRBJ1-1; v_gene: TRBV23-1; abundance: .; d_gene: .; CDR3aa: CASSRVWTEAFF; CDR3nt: TGCGCCAGCAGTCGTGTTTGGACTGAAGCTTTCTTT
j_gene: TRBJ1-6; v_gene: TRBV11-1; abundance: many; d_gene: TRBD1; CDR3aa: CASSRWTGEEYGNSPLHF; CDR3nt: TGTGCCAGCAGCCGATGGACAGGGGAGGAGTATGGTAATTCACCCCTCCACTTT
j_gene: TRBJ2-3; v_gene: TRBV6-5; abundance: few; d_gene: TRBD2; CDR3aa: CASSYLSWAGGSTDTQYF; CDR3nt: TGTGCCAGCAGTTACCTTTCGTGGGCGGGGGGTAGCACAGATACGCAGTATTTT
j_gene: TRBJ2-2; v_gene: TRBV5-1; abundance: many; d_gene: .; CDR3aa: CASSVDRVGELFF; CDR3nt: TGCGCCAGCAGCGTGGACCGAGTGGGGGAGCTGTTTTTT
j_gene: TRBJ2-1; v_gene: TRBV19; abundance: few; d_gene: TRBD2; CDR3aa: CATRLAGSINEQFF; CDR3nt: TGTGCCACAAGACTAGCGGGTTCGATTAATGAGCAGTTCTTC
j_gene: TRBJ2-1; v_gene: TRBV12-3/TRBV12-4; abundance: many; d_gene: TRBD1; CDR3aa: CASRLDRGGWKGQFF; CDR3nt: TGTGCCAGCAGATTGGACAGGGGGGGATGGAAAGGGCAGTTCTTC
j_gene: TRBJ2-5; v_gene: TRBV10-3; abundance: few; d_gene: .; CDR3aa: CAISESVLATGTQYF; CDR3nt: TGTGCCATCAGTGAGTCGGTACTTGCAACTGGGACCCAGTACTTC
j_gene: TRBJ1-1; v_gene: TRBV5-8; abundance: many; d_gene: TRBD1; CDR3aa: CASSRGTGALNTEAFF; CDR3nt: TGTGCCAGCAGCCGCGGGACAGGGGCCTTGAACACTGAAGCTTTCTTT
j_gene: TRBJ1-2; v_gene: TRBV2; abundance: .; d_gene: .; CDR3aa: CASSTARVVLGIRGNYGYTF; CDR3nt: TGTGCCAGCAGCACCGCTCGCGTTGTGTTGGGAATAAGGGGGAACTATGGCTACACCTTC
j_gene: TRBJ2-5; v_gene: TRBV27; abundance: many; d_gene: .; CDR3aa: CASSFFLLYF; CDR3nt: TGTGCCAGCAGTTTTTTCCTCCTCTACTTC
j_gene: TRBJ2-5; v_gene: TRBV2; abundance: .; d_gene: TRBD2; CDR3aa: CASSRGLAQETQYF; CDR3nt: TGTGCCAGCAGTCGAGGACTAGCCCAAGAGACCCAGTACTTC
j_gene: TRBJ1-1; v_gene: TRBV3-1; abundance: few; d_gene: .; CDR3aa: CASSLGPSLVTEAFF; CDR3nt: TGTGCCAGCAGCCTGGGACCGAGCTTAGTCACTGAAGCTTTCTTT
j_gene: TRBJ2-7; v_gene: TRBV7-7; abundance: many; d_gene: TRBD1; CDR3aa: CASSQRQGPYEQYF; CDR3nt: TGTGCCAGCAGCCAGCGACAGGGACCCTACGAGCAGTACTTC
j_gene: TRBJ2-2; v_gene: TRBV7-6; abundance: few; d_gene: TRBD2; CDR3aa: CASSLTASGSLTGELFF; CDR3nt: TGTGCCAGCAGCTTAACAGCTAGCGGGAGTCTGACCGGGGAGCTGTTTTTT
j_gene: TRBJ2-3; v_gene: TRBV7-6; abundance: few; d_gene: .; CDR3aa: CASSLSSLATQYF; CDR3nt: TGTGCCAGCAGCTTAAGTTCCCTAGCCACGCAGTATTTT
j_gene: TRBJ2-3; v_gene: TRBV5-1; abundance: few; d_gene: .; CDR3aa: CASSIGGDTDTQYF; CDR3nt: TGCGCCAGCAGCATCGGAGGCGACACAGATACGCAGTATTTT
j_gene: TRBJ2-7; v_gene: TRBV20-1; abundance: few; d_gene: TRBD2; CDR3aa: CSARTSGISEQYF; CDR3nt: TGCAGTGCTAGAACCAGCGGGATCAGCGAGCAGTACTTC
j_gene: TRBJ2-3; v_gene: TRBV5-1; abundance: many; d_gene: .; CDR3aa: CASSLEGRTDTQYF; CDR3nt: TGCGCCAGCAGCTTGGAGGGGAGAACAGATACGCAGTATTTT